The 4 T cell receptor beta chains presented below share a single source sample, sequenced in a study of post-analysis software for immune sequencing data (dated by TCRdb to about 2015). Library preparation used PCR. Sequencer: Illumina HiSeq 2500. To reduce PCR and sequencing biases, unique molecular identifiers were built into the TCR beta cDNA libraries. TCRdb redid the processing of the public reads, applying fastp at Q25 and MiXCR, and retained in-frame beta chains. Each CDR3 protein appears once, grouped with its most common genes and DNA. In all, the sample holds some 700,000 distinct CDR3 sequences, and around 64% of those were seen once. The ten biggest clones cover 10% to 12% of the sample. Their target antigens are unknown. The research as a whole found: Significantly higher frequencies in patients than in controls were found for roughly 5 TRBV segments, including TRBV5-6, TRBV5-1 and TRBV20-1.

Specimen: blood. These receptors all stem from a girl aged 2-9 years with multiple sclerosis.

This clonotype turned up a few times. The chain links TRBV29-1 to TRBJ2-5; D gene ambiguous. This CDR3 spans 13 amino acids. The V end lost 4 bases, the J end lost 6 bases, and 15 bases lay between the germline ends. Per the germline V gene, CDR1 is SQVTM and CDR2 is ANQGSEA. The chain's CDR3 is CSVGSGILQTQYF. The DNA of the CDR3 is TGCAGCGTTGGGTCGGGTATACTTCAGACCCAGTACTTC.

The genes are TRBV11-2 and TRBJ1-5; D gene unclear. V was pared by 1 base and J by 2 bases, with 9 bases between. The germline V gene has CDR1 SGHAT and CDR2 FQNNGV. CDR3 length: 15 residues. Here the CDR3 reads CASSLGVQGNQPQHF. The CDR3 nucleotides read TGTGCCAGCAGCTTAGGGGTGCAGGGCAATCAGCCCCAGCATTTT.

This sequence joins TRBV9 and TRBJ1-6; maybe TRBD1 (5 bases). The CDR3 consists of 15 residues. Germline V lookup: CDR1 SGDLS, CDR2 YYNGEE. V was shortened by 4 bases and J by 5 bases, with 13 bases between the two germline ends. In nucleotides, the CDR3 is TGTGCCAGCAGCCCAGGGCCCATTAATAATTCACCCCTCCACTTT. It is translated as CASSPGPINNSPLHF. Complete variable domain (other parts from reference TRBV9 and TRBJ1-6): DSGVTQTPKHLITATGQRVTLRCSPRSGDLSVYWYQQSLDQGLQFLIQYYNGEERAKGNILERFSAQQFPDLHSELNLSSLELGDSALYFCASSPGPINNSPLHFGNGTRLTVT.

The chain links TRBV19 to TRBJ2-2, with 7 positions matching TRBD2. Germline V gene data show CDR1 as LNHDA and CDR2 as SQIVND (reference sequence). This CDR3 is built from 14 residues. Trimming took 4 bases from V and 7 from J; bases not matched to a gene: 6. CDR3 bases: TGTGCCAGTAGTAGCGGGAGAAAAAACGGGGAGCTGTTTTTT. Translation gives CASSSGRKNGELFF.